This T cell receptor (beta chain) originates from a study of blood T cell repertoires in COVID-19. Looking at the study overall: PBMCs, B-cell-depleted T cells, or T cells were the source of the cDNA or gDNA that made up the material.

This clone has a handful of counts. From germline, CDR1 is MNHEY and CDR2 SVGEGT. The V gene end was trimmed by 4 bases and the J gene end by 2 bases; junction bases not matched to a gene: 7. This CDR3 is built from 15 residues. Seattle's cohort entered during active infection and was followed longitudinally. In the original analysis: Nucleated cell number was recorded as an estimate derived from reference gene primer amplification. Produced via immunoSEQ multiplex PCR; TCRdb's table is partial and in-frame only. D and trimming come from the DNA, and the V and J calls and clone size come from that table. This table has hundreds of thousands of clones, approximately 88% appearing once.

The sequenced sample consisted of peripheral blood. The clonotype originates from a woman aged 25 to 39 with COVID-19, enrolled during active disease. The V and J genes are TRBV6-2 or TRBV6-3 and TRBJ2-5; 7 nucleotides match TRBD1. CDR3 sequence: CASSSPGQTQETQYF. CDR3 in DNA: TGTGCCAGCAGTTCGCCGGGACAGACACAAGAGACCCAGTACTTC.